The 3 T cell receptor beta chains below all came from one sample that was sequenced in a study of cytomegalovirus exposure and HLA in healthy donors. Method: immunoSEQ multiplex PCR; TCRdb's copy keeps in-frame clones and lacks some. The repertoire holds 50,000 to 65,000 clones, about 92% seen once, with roughly 8.4% in the top ten. The sequencing input was PBMCs. The origin of the receptors is a woman between 18 and 29 years old in good health and CMV-seropositive.

This clone was seen only once. The chain carries TRBV20-1 and TRBJ1-5, with a possible D match to TRBD1 (6 bases). V was shortened by 6 bases and J by 10 bases, with 13 bases between the two germline ends. The CDR3 totals 11 residues. CDR1 DFQATT and CDR2 SNEGSKA come from the germline V gene (reference sequence). The chain's CDR3 is CSAFTGNPQHF. The CDR3 region has the DNA TGCAGTGCCTTTACAGGGAATCCCCAGCATTTT.

This chain connects TRBV6-6 to TRBJ2-2, with 11 bases aligning to TRBD2. CDR1 is MNHNY, CDR2 SVGAGI, per germline (reference sequence). Unmatched junction bases numbered 7, after V lost 7 bases and J lost 6 bases. The CDR3 consists of 15 residues. The DNA for the CDR3 is TGTGCCAGCACCGCTTTAGCGGGGGGGCCCGGGGAGCTGTTTTTT. Translating it yields CASTALAGGPGELFF.

The chain couples TRBV25-1 to TRBJ1-2; TRBD1 aligns across 9 bases. Trimming took 7 bases from V and 4 from J; bases not matched to a gene: 7. This CDR3 has 14 amino acids. The V gene's germline CDR1 is MGHDK and CDR2 SYGVNS. CDR3 nucleotide sequence: TGTGCCAGCAAGAAACAGGGGGCGGCCTATGGCTACACCTTC. Its translation: CASKKQGAAYGYTF.